Shown below are 17 T cell receptor beta chains from a single sample sequenced in a study of blood T cells in healthy people across ages. A J-beta primer mix and a sample-barcoded 5' primer were used in a second PCR of roughly 7 to 12 cycles. MiXCR was run by TCRdb on the 5' RACE reads, yielding one entry per CDR3 protein. The sample carries about 940,000 distinct CDR3 sequences, roughly 50% recorded once. Sequenced input: blood. The receptors stem from a man in his thirties or forties in good health.

Regarding this clonotype: Relative to the germline gene, one junction end is altered; a read error may explain this. The rearrangement joins TRBV5-1 to TRBJ2-3; 7 bases align to TRBD2. The CDR3 is made up of 14 amino acids. Germline CDR1 and CDR2: SGHRS and YFSETQ. The CDR3 loop is CACRSGLGPDTQYF. DNA of the CDR3: TGCGCCTGCAGATCCGGACTAGGCCCAGATACGCAGTATTTT.

The chain carries TRBV29-1 and TRBJ1-2, with D unresolved. The CDR3 totals 12 residues. CDR1 and CDR2 from the germline V gene are SQVTM and ANQGSEA. V lost 7 bases, J lost 6 bases, and 15 bases lay in between. The CDR3 DNA sequence: TGCAGCGAGAGACCCACGGCCCATGGCTACACCTTC. It yields the protein CSERPTAHGYTF.

There are a few counts of this clonotype. The genes are TRBV27 and TRBJ1-4; D is unresolved. Trimming took 4 bases from V and 6 from J, leaving 3 bases between them. Germline CDR1 and CDR2: MNHEY and SMNVEV (reference sequence). The CDR3 contains 11 residues. In DNA form, the CDR3 reads TGTGCCAGCAGTTCGGATGAAAAACTGTTTTTT. It encodes CASSSDEKLFF.

As to this clonotype: It may be a read error: a sequence one base away is much more abundant. The chain employs TRBV20-1 and TRBJ2-6; D is possibly TRBD1 (5 bases). The CDR3 covers 16 residues. Germline CDR1 is DFQATT and CDR2 is SNEGSKA (reference sequence). The germline V and J ends were trimmed by 5 bases and 2 bases, with 16 bases remaining between them. The CDR3 DNA follows: TGCAGTGCTGACGCGGAGACAGTGGCTGGGGCCAACGTCCTGACTTTC. Translation: CSADAETVAGANVLTF.

The chain combines TRBV6-1 with TRBJ2-7, with TRBD2 matching 13 bases. The length of the CDR3 is 15 residues. Germline-derived CDR1 and CDR2 are MNHNS and SASEGT. J was trimmed by 5 bases and V by 5 bases; bases with no gene match: 6. CDR3 loop: CASSRLAGGSHEQYF. The CDR3 region has the DNA TGTGCCAGCAGTCGACTAGCGGGAGGCAGCCACGAGCAGTACTTC.

The chain uses TRBV11-2 and TRBJ2-7, with TRBD1 identical over 10 bases. The CDR3 runs to 15 residues. V shed 1 base, J shed 5 bases, and the junction held 5 bases outside the gene matches. CDR1 is SGHAT and CDR2 is FQNNGV in the germline V gene. Written as DNA, the CDR3 is TGTGCCAGCAGCTTAGGACAGGGGGCCTACCACGAGCAGTACTTC. Translation gives CASSLGQGAYHEQYF.

Comments on this clonotype: An end of the junction differs from the germline gene, which may be a read error. The CDR3 nucleotides are TGTACCAGCAGCGCGCAGGGGCACACAATCTCTGGGGCCAACGTCCTGACTTTC. The encoded protein is CTSSAQGHTISGANVLTF. The chain uses TRBV9 and TRBJ2-6, with a weak D call TRBD1 (6 bases). The CDR3 covers 18 residues. Germline V gives CDR1 SGDLS, CDR2 YYNGEE.

V is TRBV3-1 and J is TRBJ1-6; no firm D call. Trimming left V 3 bases short and J 10 bases short, with 16 bases between. CDR1 is LGHDT and CDR2 is YNNKEL in the germline V gene (reference sequence). This CDR3 has 15 residues. The CDR3 DNA sequence: TGTGCCAGCAGCCAGGCCGCGGACCGAAGCTCACCCCTCCACTTT. Translation gives CASSQAADRSSPLHF.

This clonotype has more than one count but fewer than ten. This sequence joins TRBV11-3 and TRBJ2-5; D may be TRBD2 (5 bases). The CDR3 totals 14 residues. In germline, CDR1 is SGHNT, CDR2 YENEEA. V lost 5 bases and J 3 bases, leaving 13 bases between the germline ends. Written as DNA, the CDR3 is TGTGCCAGCAGCCCTGTCGGGGTAAAAGAGACCCAGTACTTC. It encodes CASSPVGVKETQYF. Variable domain in full (rest from reference TRBV11-3 and TRBJ2-5): EAGVVQSPRYKIIEKKQPVAFWCNPISGHNTLYWYLQNLGQGPELLIRYENEEAVDDSQLPKDRFSAERLKGVDSTLKIQPAELGDSAVYLCASSPVGVKETQYFGPGTRLLVL.

This clonotype was picked up a small number of times. The rearrangement uses TRBV27 and TRBJ2-4; the match to TRBD2 covers 14 bases. Germline CDR1 MNHEY, CDR2 SMNVEV (reference sequence). This CDR3 has 17 residues. Trimming took 3 bases from V and 3 from J; bases not matched to a gene: 4. CDR3 sequence reads: CASSLTSGGAGKNIQYF. Written as DNA, the CDR3 is TGTGCCAGCAGTTTGACTAGCGGGGGGGCGGGCAAAAACATTCAGTACTTC.

In this sample, this clonotype turned up a few times. The chain has TRBV30 and TRBJ1-4, with 8 positions matching TRBD1. The ends lost 4 bases at V and 2 bases at J; junction bases unmatched: 15. The CDR3 is 18 residues long. Per the germline V gene, CDR1 is GTSNPN and CDR2 is SVGIG (reference sequence). For the CDR3, the DNA is TGTGCCTGGAAAAAGGAGACAGGGGTCAGAAGTACTAATGAAAAACTGTTTTTT. It translates to CAWKKETGVRSTNEKLFF.

As to this clonotype: A much more abundant neighbour one base away suggests this may be a read error. The CDR3 coding sequence is TGTGCCAGCAGTTACTCGGTAGACCTCCCCTACGAGCAGTACTTC. Protein sequence: CASSYSVDLPYEQYF. The chain couples TRBV6-2 or TRBV6-3 to TRBJ2-7, with D hard to call. Germline V CDR1 and CDR2: MNHEY, SVGEGT. The CDR3 has 15 residues. The V end was cut by 0 bases, the J end by 2 bases, with 11 bases between.

The chain combines TRBV3-1 with TRBJ2-4; no clear D. Between the trimmed V and J ends, which lost 7 bases and 0 bases, there was a span of 13 bases. This CDR3 has 15 residues. Germline lookup yields CDR1 LGHDT and CDR2 YNNKEL (reference sequence). CDR3 protein: CASTDGVIAKNIQYF. Written as DNA, the CDR3 is TGTGCCAGCACCGACGGAGTGATAGCCAAAAACATTCAGTACTTC.

This chain joins TRBV4-1 and TRBJ2-7; 7 nucleotides align to TRBD2. V was clipped by 0 bases and J by 5 bases; unmatched bases: 4. There are 14 residues in the CDR3. Per germline, CDR1 MGHRA and CDR2 YSYEKL. The CDR3 is CASSQERLADEQYF. The CDR3 DNA sequence: TGCGCCAGCAGCCAAGAACGGCTAGCGGACGAGCAGTACTTC.

A few counts support this clonotype. The V gene is TRBV14, the J gene TRBJ1-2, with 8 bases fitting TRBD1. Germline V gene sequence: CDR1 SGHDN, CDR2 FVKESK. V shed 4 bases, J shed 8 bases, and the junction held 6 bases outside the gene matches. This CDR3 region has 13 residues. CDR3 nucleotide sequence: TGTGCCAGCAGCCCTACAGGGGGGAGAGGCTACACCTTC. It is translated as CASSPTGGRGYTF.

This chain joins TRBV6-2 or TRBV6-3 and TRBJ2-3, with D perhaps matching TRBD1 (5 bases). Trimming took 0 bases from V and 4 from J, leaving 14 bases between them. The CDR3 has 16 residues. CDR1 is MNHEY, CDR2 SVGEGT, per germline. The DNA of the CDR3 is TGTGCCAGCAGTTACTCGCAGGGCGCGACTCCAGATACGCAGTATTTT. Residues: CASSYSQGATPDTQYF.

This clonotype has more than one count but fewer than ten. This chain uses TRBV15 with TRBJ1-1; D gene uncertain. The CDR3 spans 15 residues. Germline V gene lookup returns CDR1 LNHNV and CDR2 YYDKDF (reference sequence). Trimming took off 0 bases at V and 0 bases at J, with 8 bases between the two ends. The CDR3 loop reads CATSRDQTLNTEAFF. The DNA of the CDR3 is TGTGCCACCAGCAGAGATCAGACTTTGAACACTGAAGCTTTCTTT.